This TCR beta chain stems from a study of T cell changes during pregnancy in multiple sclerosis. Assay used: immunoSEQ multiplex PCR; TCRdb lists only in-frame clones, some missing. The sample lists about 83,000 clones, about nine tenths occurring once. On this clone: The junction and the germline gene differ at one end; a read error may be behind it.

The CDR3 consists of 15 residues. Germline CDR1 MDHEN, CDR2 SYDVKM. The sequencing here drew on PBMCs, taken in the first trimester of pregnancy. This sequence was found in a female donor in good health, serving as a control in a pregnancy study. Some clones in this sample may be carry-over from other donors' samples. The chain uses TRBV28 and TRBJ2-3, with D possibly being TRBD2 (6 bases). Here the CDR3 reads CASSFSDYSTNTQYF. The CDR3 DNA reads TGTGCCAGCAGTTTCTCGGACTACTCCACAAATACGCAGTATTTT.